This T cell receptor (beta chain) was retrieved from a study of cytomegalovirus exposure and HLA in healthy donors. The CDR3 extends over 14 amino acids. Between the trimmed V and J ends, which lost 0 bases and 3 bases, there was a span of 7 bases. CDR1 SGDLS and CDR2 YYNGEE come from the germline V gene. Comments on this clone: Its matching antigen is unknown.

Primers for the PCR totalled 60 Vbeta and 13 Jbeta. The table came from immunoSEQ multiplex PCR; TCRdb's copy has only in-frame clones and leaves some out. The data show about 98,000 clones, with under 85% seen just once and roughly 11% held by the top ten. Study observations and caveats: In vitro confirmation showed three CMV-associated chains to be CMV antigen specific. A later analysis showed that HLA-associated TCR beta chains had undergone more clonal expansion than equally common others.

Sequenced input: PBMCs. This clonotype originated in a man between 18 and 35 years old in good health and CMV-seropositive. The chain has TRBV9 and TRBJ1-5; D ambiguous. The CDR3 reads CASSVGTVNQPQHF. The CDR3, as DNA: TGTGCCAGCAGCGTAGGCACAGTCAATCAGCCCCAGCATTTT.